This entry describes one T cell receptor (beta chain). Its target is not known. CDR3 length: 14 amino acids. Trimming pared 2 bases from V and 6 bases from J, leaving 12 bases between. CDR1 and CDR2 (germline): SGHDT, YYEEEE. The data derive from a study of T cell responses to AZD1222 COVID-19 vaccine. Data came from immunoSEQ multiplex PCR; TCRdb stores just in-frame clones and leaves some out. The data contain 130,000 to 150,000 clones, around 91% of them singletons. Findings and limits, study-wide: Epitopes outside B.1.351 and B.1.1.7 mutated regions reportedly drew nearly half of spike TCRs. White British donors predominated, females outnumbered males, and clonal diversity was possibly underestimated.

The source material was peripheral blood, sampled on day 0 of AZD1222 vaccination. The sequence derives from an adult in good health. The V call is TRBV5-6, the J call TRBJ1-5; a weak D match, TRBD1 (6 bases). CDR3 nucleotide sequence: TGTGCCAGCAGCTTCTGGGGGGGCGTTCAGCCCCAGCATTTT. Translated, it gives CASSFWGGVQPQHF.